One sample yielded the 25 T cell receptor beta chains listed below, sequenced in a study of blood T cell repertoires in COVID-19. Clones were sequenced by immunoSEQ multiplex PCR, and TCRdb holds only the in-frame ones, with some missing. The sample consists of roughly 190,000 clones, roughly 80% of them appearing once. The sample was PBMCs or T cells enriched from blood (not recorded which). The receptors shown here come from a woman younger than 45 who had recovered from COVID-19.

The rearrangement joins TRBV27 to TRBJ1-2, with 8 bases identical to TRBD1. CDR3 length: 15 residues. From germline, CDR1 is MNHEY and CDR2 SMNVEV (reference sequence). V gave up 2 bases and J gave up 6 bases; unmatched junction bases: 8. Here the CDR3 DNA reads TGTGCCAGCAGTTTAGGTCAGGGGGCTTTTGATGGCTACACCTTC. Protein: CASSLGQGAFDGYTF.

V usage is TRBV7-2 and J usage is TRBJ1-1; 7 nucleotides line up with TRBD1. This CDR3 is 14 amino acids long. The germline gives CDR1 SGHTA, CDR2 FQGNSA. After removal of 6 bases from V and 0 bases from J, the junction contained 4 bases not matched to a gene. The CDR3 spells CASRPGTVNTEAFF. CDR3 DNA: TGTGCCAGCAGGCCCGGGACAGTGAACACTGAAGCTTTCTTT.

The J gene is TRBJ1-3, the V gene TRBV6-6; 8 bases are a match to TRBD1. V shed 5 bases, J shed 7 bases, and the junction held 13 bases outside the gene matches. The germline gives CDR1 MNHNY, CDR2 SVGAGI (reference sequence). This CDR3 has 16 amino acids. The CDR3, as DNA: TGTGCCAGCAGTCCCGGGACAGGAAAAAGAGATAACACCATATATTTT. It translates to CASSPGTGKRDNTIYF.

V and J are TRBV7-2 and TRBJ1-2, with 9 bases that match TRBD1. The CDR3 loop spans 17 amino acids. CDR1 SGHTA and CDR2 FQGNSA come from the germline V gene. The V segment lost 5 bases and the J segment 4 bases; nucleotides outside the gene matches: 14. This chain's CDR3 is CASSPPVNRGPTYGYTF. CDR3 nucleotide sequence: TGTGCCAGCAGCCCCCCGGTGAACAGGGGGCCTACCTATGGCTACACCTTC.

The chain carries TRBV18 and TRBJ2-1; D is unclear. Per germline, CDR1 KGHSH and CDR2 LQKENI. V shed 0 bases and J shed 5 bases, with 8 bases lying between them. This CDR3 has 14 residues. This CDR3 reads CASSPPARDNEQFF. The CDR3 DNA reads TGTGCCAGCTCACCACCGGCCCGGGACAATGAGCAGTTCTTC.

The rearrangement uses TRBV20-1 and TRBJ2-7; 7 bases match TRBD1. The germline CDR1 and CDR2 sequences are DFQATT and SNEGSKA (reference sequence). With 5 bases clipped from V and 2 bases from J, the junction kept 3 bases outside the gene matches. The CDR3 sequence is 12 residues long. This chain's CDR3 is CSARDRAYEQYF. The CDR3 DNA sequence: TGCAGTGCTCGTGACAGGGCCTACGAGCAGTACTTC.

The V call is TRBV29-1, the J call TRBJ2-3; 11 nucleotides align to TRBD1. CDR3 length: 15 amino acids. CDR1 SQVTM and CDR2 ANQGSEA come from the germline V gene. The junction had 4 bases not matched to a gene; V was cut back by 1 base and J by 4 bases. The CDR3 coding sequence is TGCAGCGTTGAAGGGGACAGGGGGTCCCCAGATACGCAGTATTTT. Translating it yields CSVEGDRGSPDTQYF.

The chain uses TRBV7-8 and TRBJ2-6; D possibly corresponds to TRBD1 (6 bases). This CDR3 is built from 16 residues. From germline, CDR1 is SGHVS and CDR2 FQNEAQ. Trimming removed 0 bases from V and 4 bases from J, with 10 bases in between. This chain's CDR3 is CASSLAGHSGANVLTF. The CDR3 nucleotides read TGTGCCAGCAGCTTAGCGGGACATTCAGGGGCCAACGTCCTGACTTTC.

The V and J genes are TRBV29-1 and TRBJ2-1; 10 bases match TRBD2. Germline V gene sequence: CDR1 SQVTM, CDR2 ANQGSEA. The CDR3 loop spans 15 amino acids. J was trimmed by 4 bases and V by 3 bases; bases with no gene match: 6. CDR3 residues: CSVDPTSGYYNEQFF. The CDR3 DNA is TGCAGCGTTGACCCGACTAGCGGGTATTACAATGAGCAGTTCTTC.

The rearrangement uses TRBV21-1 and TRBJ1-2. TRBV21-1 is tagged as a pseudogene. CDR3 length: 14 amino acids. The CDR3 loop is CASSKGMVPGGYTF. CDR3 bases: TGTGCCAGCAGCAAAGGGATGGTTCCGGGTGGCTACACCTTC.

The rearrangement joins TRBV9 to TRBJ2-3, with 9 bases fitting TRBD2. Germline loops: CDR1 SGDLS, CDR2 YYNGEE. V lost 7 bases, J lost 2 bases, and 8 bases stayed unmatched. This CDR3 has 15 amino acids. The CDR3 nucleotides read TGTGCCAGCTCGTTGGCTAGCGGGATCACAGATACGCAGTATTTT. Its protein product is CASSLASGITDTQYF.

There are a few counts of this clone. The chain has TRBV27 and TRBJ1-6, with D maybe TRBD1 (6 bases). Trimming removed 3 bases at V and 14 bases at J, with 14 bases between. The CDR3 runs 13 residues. Germline-derived CDR1 and CDR2 are MNHEY and SMNVEV (reference sequence). The CDR3, as DNA: TGTGCCAGCAGTTTCACCGGACAGACCACCCTCCACTTT. It is translated as CASSFTGQTTLHF.

The chain is built from TRBV13 and TRBJ1-2, with 9 positions matching TRBD1. This CDR3 is built from 20 residues. Germline V gene lookup returns CDR1 PRHDT and CDR2 FYEKMQ (reference sequence). J was trimmed by 4 bases and V by 4 bases; bases with no gene match: 22. The CDR3 loop is CASSSTGGLGQGRGAYGYTF. The CDR3 DNA reads TGTGCCAGCAGCTCGACGGGGGGCCTGGGACAGGGACGAGGGGCCTATGGCTACACCTTC.

The rearrangement uses TRBV11-2 and TRBJ2-3; tentatively, D is TRBD2 (5 bases). This CDR3 region has 15 residues. Trimming removed 5 bases at V and 5 bases at J, with 17 bases between. Germline V gives CDR1 SGHAT, CDR2 FQNNGV. CDR3 nucleotides: TGTGCCAGCAGCCCCGGATCTCGGGGTAGAGATACGCAGTATTTT. Translation: CASSPGSRGRDTQYF.

The V gene is TRBV7-3, the J gene TRBJ1-1, with a tentative D call TRBD1 (6 bases). The CDR3 contains 14 residues. The ends were cut back, 7 bases at V and 5 bases at J, with 17 bases in the middle. Germline-derived CDR1 and CDR2 are SGHTA and FQGTGA. The CDR3 DNA is TGTGCCAGCACCCTATTGGGGGGGCCAACTGAAGCTTTCTTT. It codes for CASTLLGGPTEAFF.

The table lists this clone with a few counts. The V gene is TRBV19, the J gene TRBJ1-5; 7 nucleotides line up with TRBD1. The CDR3 totals 16 residues. The J segment lost 2 bases and the V segment lost 0 bases, leaving 4 bases of the junction unmatched. Per germline, CDR1 LNHDA and CDR2 SQIVND (reference sequence). CDR3 loop: CASSIDRGAGNQPQHF. For the CDR3, the DNA is TGTGCCAGTAGTATAGACAGGGGGGCAGGCAATCAGCCCCAGCATTTT.

The V call is TRBV2, the J call TRBJ2-2, with TRBD1 identical over 7 bases. CDR3 size: 16 residues. CDR1 is SNHLY, CDR2 FYNNEI, per germline. Losses at the gene ends were 6 bases for V and 2 bases for J; bases not matched to a gene: 9. In DNA form, the CDR3 reads TGTGCCAGCAGAACGACGGGACAGAATAACACCGGGGAGCTGTTTTTT. Its translation is CASRTTGQNNTGELFF.

This clone is a singleton in its sample. This chain connects TRBV6-1 to TRBJ2-7, with 7 bases identical to TRBD2. V dropped 2 bases and J dropped 4; count of bases not matched to a gene: 8. The CDR3 is made up of 15 amino acids. Germline V gene data show CDR1 as MNHNS and CDR2 as SASEGT. CDR3 sequence: CASSEIVTSMYEQYF. The CDR3 region has the DNA TGTGCCAGCAGTGAAATCGTGACTAGCATGTACGAGCAGTACTTC.

The rearrangement uses TRBV6-5 and TRBJ2-3; no definite D call. The V and J ends lost 2 bases and 8 bases respectively, with 17 bases between them. CDR1 and CDR2 from the germline V gene are MNHEY and SVGAGI. The CDR3 runs 15 residues. The CDR3 bases are TGTGCCAGCAGTTACAGCCCCGAAGAATCCGGTACGCAGTATTTT. Its translation: CASSYSPEESGTQYF.

Points on this clone: Its ends do not fully match the called genes, so a read error is possible. The CDR3 spells CASSSRGQGAGETQYF. CDR3 DNA sequence: TGTGCTAGCAGCTCCAGGGGACAGGGGGCAGGAGAGACCCAGTACTTC. The genes are TRBV7-7 and TRBJ2-5, with 12 bases identical to TRBD1. The germline CDR1 and CDR2 sequences are SSHAT and FNYEAQ (reference sequence). This CDR3 region has 16 residues.

The rearrangement links TRBV7-2 to TRBJ2-3, with 13 bases fitting TRBD2. CDR3 length: 17 residues. The V segment lost 4 bases and the J segment 3 bases; nucleotides outside the gene matches: 7. CDR1 is SGHTA and CDR2 is FQGNSA in the germline V gene. The CDR3 reads CASSSGLAGVVTDTQYF. The CDR3 nucleotides are TGTGCCAGCAGCTCAGGACTAGCGGGAGTAGTGACAGATACGCAGTATTTT. Full variable domain (rest looked up from reference TRBV7-2 and TRBJ2-3): GAGVSQSPSNKVTEKGKDVELRCDPISGHTALYWYRQSLGQGLEFLIYFQGNSAPDKSGLPSDRFSAERTGGSVSTLTIQRTQQEDSAVYLCASSSGLAGVVTDTQYFGPGTRLTVL.

This clone was picked up a small number of times. V usage is TRBV3-1 (or the pseudogene TRBV3-2) and J usage is TRBJ2-1, with 15 nucleotides matching TRBD2. CDR1 is LGHDT and CDR2 is YNNKEL in the germline V gene (reference sequence). With 3 bases clipped from V and 8 bases from J, the junction kept 5 bases outside the gene matches. The CDR3 loop spans 16 amino acids. CDR3 coding DNA: TGTGCCAGCAGCCACGGGACTAGCGGGGGGTCGGATGAGCAGTTCTTC. Translated, it gives CASSHGTSGGSDEQFF.

The rearrangement joins TRBV7-8 to TRBJ2-6; 7 positions agree with TRBD1. Germline CDR1 reads SGHVS; CDR2 reads FQNEAQ. The trim removed 3 bases at V and 2 bases at J, leaving 1 base unmatched. The CDR3 extends over 15 amino acids. The CDR3 region is CASSLTGPGANVLTF. In nucleotides, the CDR3 is TGTGCCAGCAGCTTGACAGGGCCTGGGGCCAACGTCCTGACTTTC.

The genes are TRBV5-1 and TRBJ1-2, with 9 bases lining up with TRBD1. The CDR3 has 15 residues. CDR1 and CDR2 from the germline V gene are SGHRS and YFSETQ. V shed 1 base and J 6 bases; nucleotides not matched to a gene: 7. CDR3 protein: CASSLSGQGSDGYTF. The CDR3 coding sequence is TGCGCCAGCAGCTTGAGTGGACAGGGGTCTGATGGCTACACCTTC. Full variable domain (remainder filled in from reference TRBV5-1 and TRBJ1-2): KAGVTQTPRYLIKTRGQQVTLSCSPISGHRSVSWYQQTPGQGLQFLFEYFSETQRNKGNFPGRFSGRQFSNSRSEMNVSTLELGDSALYLCASSLSGQGSDGYTFGSGTRLTVV.

The genes are TRBV5-6 and TRBJ2-1; maybe TRBD2 (6 bases). The CDR3 covers 16 residues. The V end was cut by 1 base, the J end by 7 bases, with 18 bases between. The germline gives CDR1 SGHDT, CDR2 YYEEEE. The CDR3 reads CASSLSPGLHRNEQFF. Written as DNA, the CDR3 is TGTGCCAGCAGCTTGTCCCCGGGACTGCACAGGAATGAGCAGTTCTTC.